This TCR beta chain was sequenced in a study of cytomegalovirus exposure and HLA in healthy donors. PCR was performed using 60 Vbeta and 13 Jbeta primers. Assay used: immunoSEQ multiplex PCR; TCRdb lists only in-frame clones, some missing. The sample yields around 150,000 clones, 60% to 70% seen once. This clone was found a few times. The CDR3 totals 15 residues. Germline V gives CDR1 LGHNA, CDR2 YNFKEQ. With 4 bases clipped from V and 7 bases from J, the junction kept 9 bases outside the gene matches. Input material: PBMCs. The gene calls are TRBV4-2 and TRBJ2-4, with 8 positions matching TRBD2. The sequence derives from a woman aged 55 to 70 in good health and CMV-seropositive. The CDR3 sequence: CASSPKAGEGNIQYF. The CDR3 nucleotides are TGTGCCAGCAGCCCGAAAGCGGGAGAAGGGAACATTCAGTACTTC.